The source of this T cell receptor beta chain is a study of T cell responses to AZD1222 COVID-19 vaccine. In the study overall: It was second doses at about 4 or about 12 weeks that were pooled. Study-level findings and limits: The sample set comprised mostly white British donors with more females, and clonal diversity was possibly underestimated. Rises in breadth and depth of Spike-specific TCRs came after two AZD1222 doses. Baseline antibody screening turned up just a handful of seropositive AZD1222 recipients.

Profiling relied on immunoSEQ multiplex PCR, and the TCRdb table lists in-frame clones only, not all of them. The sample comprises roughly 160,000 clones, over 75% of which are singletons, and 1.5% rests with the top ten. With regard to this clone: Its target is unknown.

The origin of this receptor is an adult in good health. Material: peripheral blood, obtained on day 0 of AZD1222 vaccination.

The CDR3 reads CASSTQGGETQYF. CDR3 DNA: TGTGCCAGTAGTACCCAGGGAGGAGAGACCCAGTACTTC. The chain couples TRBV19 to TRBJ2-5; possibly TRBD2 for D (6 bases). Germline V gene lookup returns CDR1 LNHDA and CDR2 SQIVND (reference sequence). Deletions cut 4 bases from V and 4 bases from J, with 10 bases between. This CDR3 has 13 amino acids.